This entry features one T cell receptor beta chain sequence. The sample is drawn from a study of blood T cell repertoires in COVID-19. Study in general: Sites in the United States, Italy and Spain provided acute and convalescent COVID-19 samples.

Assay used: immunoSEQ multiplex PCR; TCRdb lists only in-frame clones, some missing. The sample consists of approximately 250,000 clones, 75% to 85% of them appearing once. Germline trimming cut 4 bases from V and 4 bases from J; bases unmatched to any gene: 7. Germline CDR1 is SGHTA and CDR2 is FQGNSA. The CDR3 consists of 15 residues. The sequence came from a man aged 40-49 years who had recovered from COVID-19. This chain uses TRBV7-2 with TRBJ1-2; 9 positions agree with TRBD1. The sequencing input was peripheral blood. The CDR3 region has the DNA TGTGCCAGCAGCTCCCGGGACAGGGCTTTCTATGGCTACACCTTC. It specifies CASSSRDRAFYGYTF.